A selection of T cell receptor beta chains follows, all from one sample in a study of cytomegalovirus exposure and HLA in healthy donors. The table came from immunoSEQ multiplex PCR; TCRdb's copy has only in-frame clones and leaves some out. This table holds more than 140,000 clones, 75% found once. Source material: PBMCs. Receptors were obtained from a man aged 40-49 years in good health and CMV-seronegative. The CDR3 runs from the conserved cysteine through the conserved F or W. The D gene is left open where the match is weak. The size field is filled for only some rows; it gives once, few, many or a size class.

d_call,j_call,clone_size,v_call,cdr3_aa,cdr3_nt
-,TRBJ2-7,-,TRBV7-2,CASSLATGPGEQYF,TGTGCCAGCAGCTTAGCCACAGGGCCGGGCGAGCAGTACTTC
-,TRBJ2-6,-,TRBV5-8,CASSFDSLSGANVLTF,TGTGCCAGCAGCTTCGACAGCCTCTCTGGGGCCAACGTCCTGACTTTC
-,TRBJ1-2,-,TRBV6-1,CASSEVVAGKANYGYTF,TGTGCCAGCAGTGAAGTCGTCGCGGGGAAGGCTAACTATGGCTACACCTTC
-,TRBJ2-6,few,TRBV5-6,CASSFGGDGANVLTF,TGTGCCAGCAGCTTTGGAGGAGATGGGGCCAACGTCCTGACTTTC
-,TRBJ1-2,-,TRBV10-2,CASSSDLRDGYTF,TGCGCCAGCAGTTCAGACCTGAGGGATGGCTACACCTTC
-,TRBJ1-1,few,TRBV7-9,CASSLGGIGNTEAFF,TGTGCCAGCAGCTTGGGGGGTATAGGGAACACTGAAGCTTTCTTT
-,TRBJ1-1,-,TRBV5-1,CASSLDPSGWNTEAFF,TGCGCCAGCAGCTTGGATCCCAGCGGGTGGAACACTGAAGCTTTCTTT
-,TRBJ2-2,-,TRBV5-4,CASSLRGAGTGELFF,TGTGCCAGCAGCTTGCGGGGGGCGGGCACCGGGGAGCTGTTTTTT
-,TRBJ2-7,-,TRBV6-1,CASSDPRATYEQYF,TGTGCCAGCAGTGATCCCAGGGCCACCTACGAGCAGTACTTC
-,TRBJ2-3,-,TRBV7-7,CASSLVVGEGTDTQYF,TGTGCCAGCAGCTTAGTGGTGGGGGAGGGCACAGATACGCAGTATTTT
TRBD1,TRBJ1-1,-,TRBV7-9,CASERQGANTEAFF,TGTGCCAGCGAGCGACAGGGAGCGAACACTGAAGCTTTCTTT
-,TRBJ1-1,-,TRBV15,CATSRELRNTEAFF,TGTGCCACCAGCAGAGAACTGCGGAACACTGAAGCTTTCTTT
TRBD1,TRBJ1-2,-,TRBV27,CASSPRTGGAYGYTF,TGTGCCAGCAGTCCTCGGACAGGGGGCGCCTATGGCTACACCTTC
TRBD1,TRBJ1-3,-,TRBV11-3,CASSQGQGAAGNTIYF,TGTGCCAGCAGCCAGGGACAGGGGGCGGCTGGAAACACCATATATTTT
TRBD1,TRBJ2-7,-,TRBV19,CASTEGDRGLAYEQYF,TGTGCCAGTACCGAGGGGGACAGGGGGCTGGCTTACGAGCAGTACTTC
-,TRBJ2-7,-,TRBV5-6,CASSLGAFPYEQYF,TGTGCCAGCAGCTTAGGGGCCTTCCCCTACGAGCAGTACTTC